This T cell receptor (beta chain) emerged from a study of blood T cells in healthy people across ages. The CDR3 loop spans 16 amino acids. The V end lost 5 bases, the J end lost 10 bases, and 24 bases lay between the germline ends. Germline V CDR1 and CDR2: SGHTA, FQGNSA. Ten milliliters of peripheral blood were drawn from each donor. Broader study findings: Unsorted PBMC material precluded a definitive naive versus antigen-experienced comparison. Relative to aged donors, long-lived donors carried more naive CD4+ cells and displayed higher diversity.

Next came a second PCR, run for about 6 to 12 cycles, which used a sample-barcoded 5' primer along with a J-beta primer mix. Unique molecular identifiers of 12 random nucleotides labeled each cDNA. TCRdb used MiXCR to reprocess the 5' RACE reads, holding one entry per CDR3 protein. The sample yields hundreds of thousands of distinct CDR3 sequences, 58% seen once. Comments on this clonotype: Its target is not known.

This sequence joins TRBV7-2 and TRBJ2-1; D is unclear. The sequenced material came from blood. This TCR was recovered from a man aged 55 to 70 in good health. The CDR3 reads CASSPRTAFPNGEQFF. DNA of the CDR3: TGTGCCAGCAGCCCCAGGACGGCCTTCCCCAACGGGGAGCAGTTCTTC.